This T cell receptor beta chain was observed in a study of blood T cell repertoires in COVID-19 (dated by TCRdb to the early 2020s). Notes on the research overall: The collaborator samples originated in the United States, Italy and Spain and spanned the acute and convalescent phases of COVID-19. Samples were obtained from the ongoing ImmuneRACE study (first 160 participants) and from approximately 1,200 subjects provided by 6 global collaborators. Deeply sampled blood TCRbeta repertoires from subjects exposed to, actively infected with, or recovered from COVID-19 were included in the dataset. A freely available public database, intended as a resource for researchers studying the immune response to SARS-CoV-2, is where the repertoires were released. The material from the prospective study consisted of cDNA or gDNA derived from T cells, B-cell-depleted T cells, or PBMCs. The sample metadata nearly always contained a de-identified subject ID, COVID-19 status, age in years and sex. Where available, HLA class I and class II types were taken from metadata supplied by the sample provider and were not determined by assay-based typing. The research as a whole found: The quantity of clinical and demographic metadata differed by source and by participant and was supplied without curation.

In the prospective study, participants were roughly 18 to 90 years old, resided in about two dozen geographic areas of the United States, and were enrolled through a virtual design. In the prospective study, participants were assigned to cohorts based on the clinical history participants reported in a screening survey and a study questionnaire. Each participant in the prospective study had whole blood, serum and a nasopharyngeal or oropharyngeal swab collected by mobile phlebotomists. Over a roughly two-month period, participants in the prospective study had the option of providing additional blood draws and questionnaires. Before DNA extraction, prospective study blood samples were shipped either frozen or at room temperature. Including cysteine and phenylalanine, the CDR3 has 15 amino acids. The only DNA kept is the CDR3, 45 bases in frame from the first base. CDR1 is given as SQVTM and CDR2 as ANQGSEA, both from the germline V gene. V lost 4 bases and J lost 2 bases, and the count of bases not matched to a germline gene is 5.

On this clone: Its specific antigen is unknown. Base qualities are not recorded, but no much larger clone differs from it by a single base.

The immunoSEQ Assay, a bias-controlled multiplex PCR, was used to amplify TCRbeta CDR3 regions from genomic DNA. The original methods were these. Within the assay, amplification of reference gene primers was used to estimate how many nucleated cells each sample contained. Sequence reads were collapsed and filtered to measure the absolute abundance of every unique TCRbeta CDR3 rearrangement. For each sample, productive Simpson clonality was calculated by taking the square root of Simpson's diversity index across productive rearrangements. TCRdb provides this immuneACCESS table in a form limited to in-frame rearrangements. Some clones are lacking; in checked studies, under half of them reflect an unresolved V gene, and why the rest are absent is not known. D and trimming come from the DNA, and the V and J calls and clone size come from that table. The sample table lists some 230,000 clones, roughly nine tenths of them with a count of one. Of the sample, under 4% falls within the top ten clones.

The clonotype originates from a woman in her late teens or twenties in a cohort exposed to, infected with or recovered from COVID-19 (not recorded which). The chain couples TRBV29-1 to TRBJ2-2; 9 central nucleotides agree with TRBD2. The sequenced sample consisted of PBMCs or T cells enriched from blood (not recorded which). In nucleotide form, the sequence is TGCAGCGTTGCTAGCGGGGCGAGCAACACCGGGGAGCTGTTTTTT. Translated, this gives CSVASGASNTGELFF.